A single sample gave rise to the 29 T cell receptor beta chains below, sequenced in a study of T cells in tumors after PD-1 blockade. Sequenced by immunoSEQ multiplex PCR; TCRdb stores in-frame clones only, minus some. The sample records 4,000 to 5,000 clones, approximately 63% being singletons. The sample consisted of tumor tissue, taken after anti-PD-1 treatment. All receptors come from a human donor with basal cell carcinoma.

The J gene is TRBJ2-6, the V gene TRBV6-1, with D hard to call. CDR3 length: 15 amino acids. The germline gives CDR1 MNHNS, CDR2 SASEGT. V dropped 2 bases and J dropped 0 bases, with 5 bases sitting between them. The CDR3 nucleotides read TGTGCCAGCAGTGAACGGAACTCTGGGGCCAACGTCCTGACTTTC. Its protein is CASSERNSGANVLTF.

DNA of the CDR3: TGTGCCAGCTTTCGGGGAGGATCGGGTCAGCCCCAGCATTTT. It specifies CASFRGGSGQPQHF. The chain links TRBV28 to TRBJ1-5; D is uncertain. Germline V gene lookup returns CDR1 MDHEN and CDR2 SYDVKM. V was cut by 8 bases and J by 6 bases, with 17 bases left in between. This CDR3 contains 14 residues.

The J gene is TRBJ2-7, the V gene TRBV4-2, with D uncertain. CDR1 and CDR2 from the germline V gene are LGHNA and YNFKEQ. V was pared by 1 base and J by 0 bases, with 4 bases between. The CDR3 sequence is 13 residues long. CDR3 sequence: CASSQGSSYEQYF. CDR3 nucleotides: TGTGCCAGCAGCCAAGGCAGCTCCTACGAGCAGTACTTC.

The V and J genes are TRBV3-1 (or the pseudogene TRBV3-2) and TRBJ2-5; a weak D match, TRBD1 (6 bases). Germline V lookup: CDR1 LGHDT, CDR2 YNNKEL (reference sequence). The CDR3 runs 16 residues. The V gene lost 0 bases and the J gene lost 4 bases, with 15 bases spanning the gap. The CDR3 loop is CASSQEGGGPRETQYF. The CDR3 DNA reads TGTGCCAGCAGCCAAGAAGGGGGTGGACCGAGAGAGACCCAGTACTTC.

The rearrangement links TRBV2 to TRBJ2-1; no clear D. The germline V and J ends were trimmed by 11 bases and 4 bases, with 9 bases remaining between them. Germline CDR1 and CDR2: SNHLY and FYNNEI. The CDR3 loop spans 11 amino acids. In DNA form, the CDR3 reads TGTGCCCTAGGGCAATACAATGAGCAGTTCTTC. Translated: CALGQYNEQFF.

The chain joins TRBV5-6 to TRBJ2-1; weak D call: TRBD1 (5 bases). The CDR3 spans 17 residues. Trimming took 1 base from V and 1 from J, leaving 15 bases between them. Germline V gives CDR1 SGHDT, CDR2 YYEEEE. The chain's CDR3 is CASSLTGRLSSYNEQFF. The CDR3 nucleotides are TGTGCCAGCAGCTTGACAGGACGCTTAAGTTCCTACAATGAGCAGTTCTTC.

This clone was seen only a few times. This chain links TRBV6-2 or TRBV6-3 with TRBJ1-2; 7 positions match TRBD1. The germline CDR1 and CDR2 sequences are MNHEY and SVGEGT. V lost 4 bases to trimming and J lost 5 bases; unmatched junction nucleotides: 7. The CDR3 has 14 residues. The CDR3 region has the DNA TGTGCCAGCAGTTTCCGGACAGGAGGTTATGGCTACACCTTC. It encodes CASSFRTGGYGYTF.

J is TRBJ1-3 and V is TRBV29-1; D uncertain. CDR3 length: 12 amino acids. The V and J ends lost 0 bases and 7 bases respectively, with 7 bases between them. The germline V gene has CDR1 SQVTM and CDR2 ANQGSEA. CDR3 nucleotides: TGCAGCGTTGAAGAGACCCCCAACACCATATATTTT. Translation gives CSVEETPNTIYF. The full variable domain, rest sourced from reference TRBV29-1 and TRBJ1-3, is SAVISQKPSRDICQRGTSLTIQCQVDSQVTMMFWYRQQPGQSLTLIATANQGSEATYESGFVIDKFPISRPNLTFSTLTVSNMSPEDSSIYLCSVEETPNTIYFGEGSWLTVV.

The chain has TRBV28 and TRBJ2-5; possibly TRBD1 for D (5 bases). Germline V gene sequence: CDR1 MDHEN, CDR2 SYDVKM. V lost 2 bases and J lost 8, with 21 bases in between. The CDR3 consists of 16 residues. CDR3 region: CASSLVGRRYRGTQYF. CDR3 sequence (DNA): TGTGCCAGCAGTTTAGTGGGAAGGCGATATAGGGGAACCCAGTACTTC. The full variable domain, completed using reference TRBV28 and TRBJ2-5, is DVKVTQSSRYLVKRTGEKVFLECVQDMDHENMFWYRQDPGLGLRLIYFSYDVKMKEKGDIPEGYSVSREKKERFSLILESASTNQTSMYLCASSLVGRRYRGTQYFGPGTRLLVL.

The chain uses TRBV24-1 and TRBJ2-1; D possibly corresponds to TRBD2 (7 bases). Trimming took off 3 bases at V and 12 bases at J, with 26 bases between the two ends. The CDR3 has 17 residues. CDR1 and CDR2 from the germline V gene are KGHDR and SFDVKD. The CDR3 loop reads CATSDTRTGAGLRGQFF. The CDR3 DNA reads as TGTGCCACCAGTGATACCAGGACTGGAGCGGGGCTCAGGGGGCAGTTCTTC.

The chain employs TRBV19 and TRBJ1-6; perhaps TRBD1 as D (6 bases). Germline V gene lookup returns CDR1 LNHDA and CDR2 SQIVND (reference sequence). The CDR3 consists of 15 residues. Trimming cost V 6 bases and J 5 bases, with 14 bases left between them. The CDR3 sequence is CASSPGAVDNSPLHF. Here the CDR3 DNA reads TGTGCCAGTAGCCCAGGGGCCGTGGATAATTCACCCCTCCACTTT.

DNA of the CDR3: TGTGCCAGCAGCCAAGATCCGGACAGCGGCAGGGGCTACACCTTC. Its protein is CASSQDPDSGRGYTF. V is TRBV3-1 (or the pseudogene TRBV3-2) and J is TRBJ1-2, with D possibly matching TRBD1 (6 bases). Germline V gives CDR1 LGHDT, CDR2 YNNKEL (reference sequence). CDR3 size: 15 residues. With 0 bases removed from V and 8 bases from J, the gap between germline ends came to 16 bases.

This chain joins TRBV19 and TRBJ1-6; D may be TRBD1 (5 bases). Between the trimmed V and J ends, which lost 6 bases and 6 bases, there was a span of 15 bases. CDR1 is LNHDA and CDR2 is SQIVND in the germline V gene (reference sequence). The CDR3 contains 15 residues. The CDR3 sequence is CASRPDRYPNSPLHF. CDR3 bases: TGTGCCAGTAGACCTGACAGATACCCTAATTCACCCCTCCACTTT.

The chain employs TRBV6-2 or TRBV6-3 and TRBJ2-1, with a tentative D call TRBD1 (5 bases). Germline CDR1 MNHEY, CDR2 SVGEGT. The V end was cut by 3 bases, the J end by 1 base, with 13 bases between. The CDR3 is 16 amino acids. The CDR3 protein is CASSYSRPGSYNEQFF. Written as DNA, the CDR3 is TGTGCCAGCAGTTATTCACGGCCAGGGTCCTACAATGAGCAGTTCTTC.

This clone showed up just once. The V and J genes are TRBV15 and TRBJ2-7; 13 nucleotides match TRBD2. The V gene end was trimmed by 4 bases and the J gene end by 6 bases; junction bases not matched to a gene: 3. There are 14 residues in the CDR3. Germline V gives CDR1 LNHNV, CDR2 YYDKDF (reference sequence). In nucleotides, the CDR3 is TGTGCCACCAGCACGCGGACTAGCGGGAGCGAGCAGTACTTC. It is translated as CATSTRTSGSEQYF. The variable domain in full, completed from reference TRBV15 and TRBJ2-7, reads DAMVIQNPRYQVTQFGKPVTLSCSQTLNHNVMYWYQQKSSQAPKLLFHYYDKDFNNEADTPDNFQSRRPNTSFCFLDIRSPGLGDTAMYLCATSTRTSGSEQYFGPGTRLTVT.

This rearrangement joins TRBV6-6 to TRBJ1-3, with TRBD1 identical over 8 bases. CDR3 length: 16 residues. The germline CDR1 and CDR2 sequences are MNHNY and SVGAGI (reference sequence). V shed 6 bases and J 4 bases; nucleotides not matched to a gene: 11. DNA for the CDR3: TGTGCCAGCAGACGATCTCAGGGGGCGCGGGGAAACACCATATATTTT. Translated, it gives CASRRSQGARGNTIYF.

J is TRBJ2-1 and V is TRBV11-3; 9 nucleotides line up with TRBD1. The ends lost 5 bases at V and 2 bases at J; junction bases unmatched: 4. The CDR3 covers 15 residues. Per the germline V gene, CDR1 is SGHNT and CDR2 is YENEEA. The CDR3 bases are TGTGCCAGCAGCCGACAGGGGGAGACCTACAATGAGCAGTTCTTC. Amino acid sequence: CASSRQGETYNEQFF.

The chain recombines TRBV7-2 with TRBJ1-5; 9 positions agree with TRBD1. Germline CDR1 and CDR2: SGHTA and FQGNSA. Losses at the gene ends were 7 bases for V and 6 bases for J; bases not matched to a gene: 10. This CDR3 is built from 15 residues. CDR3: CASTLTGQGFQPQHF. In DNA, the CDR3 is TGTGCCAGCACCCTAACGGGACAGGGTTTTCAGCCCCAGCATTTT.

This clone was detected a few times. The gene calls are TRBV3-1 (or the pseudogene TRBV3-2) and TRBJ2-2, with 10 bases lining up with TRBD2. The germline CDR1 and CDR2 sequences are LGHDT and YNNKEL (reference sequence). V shed 0 bases and J 4 bases; nucleotides not matched to a gene: 5. The CDR3 totals 17 residues. CDR3 sequence: CASSQELAGISTGELFF. DNA of the CDR3: TGTGCCAGCAGCCAAGAACTAGCGGGAATTAGCACCGGGGAGCTGTTTTTT.

V usage is TRBV3-1 (or the pseudogene TRBV3-2) and J usage is TRBJ2-2, with D perhaps TRBD1 (6 bases). Trimming pared 1 base from V and 5 bases from J, leaving 11 bases between. This CDR3 is built from 15 residues. Germline lookup yields CDR1 LGHDT and CDR2 YNNKEL (reference sequence). The CDR3 region is CASSQVEGVTGELFF. In DNA form, the CDR3 reads TGTGCCAGCAGCCAAGTCGAGGGGGTGACCGGGGAGCTGTTTTTT.

V and J are TRBV14 and TRBJ1-1, with a weak D call TRBD1 (5 bases). This CDR3 is built from 12 residues. Germline assignment: CDR1 SGHDN and CDR2 FVKESK. V lost 1 base to trimming and J lost 7 bases, with 7 bases between them. The chain's CDR3 is CASSQAQGEAFF. Written as DNA, the CDR3 is TGTGCCAGCAGCCAAGCGCAGGGTGAAGCTTTCTTT.

The genes are TRBV6-5 and TRBJ1-5, with D maybe TRBD1 (6 bases). CDR1 is MNHEY, CDR2 SVGAGI, per germline. The CDR3 contains 13 residues. V was clipped by 5 bases and J by 6 bases, with 11 bases between them. Here the CDR3 reads CASSPDRLQPQHF. The CDR3 DNA is TGTGCCAGCAGTCCAGACAGGCTTCAGCCCCAGCATTTT.

This clone was observed a few times. The genes are TRBV28 and TRBJ1-6; D unresolved. The ends were cut back, 8 bases at V and 7 bases at J, with 15 bases in the middle. Germline CDR1 and CDR2: MDHEN and SYDVKM. CDR3 length equals 14 residues. This CDR3 is CASLAPPWNSPLHF. The CDR3 nucleotides are TGTGCCAGCCTGGCGCCGCCTTGGAATTCACCCCTCCACTTT.

The chain links TRBV29-1 to TRBJ1-4; a possible D gene is TRBD1 (6 bases). This CDR3 comprises 13 residues. Germline V gene data show CDR1 as SQVTM and CDR2 as ANQGSEA. Trimming pared 7 bases from V and 6 bases from J, leaving 15 bases between. The CDR3: CSAHLRGYEKLFF. In nucleotides, the CDR3 is TGCAGCGCACATCTCAGGGGCTATGAAAAACTGTTTTTT.

The genes are TRBV23-1 and TRBJ1-6; tentatively, D is TRBD1 (5 bases). TRBV23-1 carries the ORF label, with uncertain function. CDR3 length equals 16 residues. Trimming removed 0 bases from V and 10 bases from J, with 16 bases in between. The CDR3, as DNA: TGCGCCAGCAGTCAATCCTCGCGCAGGGAGGAGTCACCCCTCCACTTT. Residues: CASSQSSRREESPLHF.

This clone is termed medium-sized. This sequence joins TRBV7-9 and TRBJ2-7, with 7 bases fitting TRBD2. Germline trimming cut 0 bases from V and 6 bases from J; bases unmatched to any gene: 5. CDR1 is SEHNR and CDR2 is FQNEAQ in the germline V gene (reference sequence). CDR3 length: 14 amino acids. The CDR3: CASSLAWTGGEQYF. The CDR3 coding sequence is TGTGCCAGCAGCTTAGCCTGGACGGGGGGCGAGCAGTACTTC.

The V gene is TRBV6-5, the J gene TRBJ2-5; 9 bases map to TRBD1. Trimming took 6 bases from V and 2 from J; bases not matched to a gene: 7. The CDR3 has 15 residues. Germline-derived CDR1 and CDR2 are MNHEY and SVGAGI. This CDR3 is CASSRGQGLQETQYF. DNA of the CDR3: TGTGCCAGCAGCCGGGGACAGGGACTGCAAGAGACCCAGTACTTC.

The chain employs TRBV7-2 and TRBJ2-1; 14 bases match TRBD2. The CDR3 covers 15 residues. Trimming cost V 5 bases and J 7 bases; bases outside gene matches: 4. Looked up from germline, CDR1 is SGHTA and CDR2 is FQGNSA. CDR3 in amino acids: CASSRTSGGFNEQFF. CDR3 coding DNA: TGTGCCAGCAGCCGGACTAGCGGGGGGTTTAATGAGCAGTTCTTC. Variable domain in full (rest from reference TRBV7-2 and TRBJ2-1): GAGVSQSPSNKVTEKGKDVELRCDPISGHTALYWYRQSLGQGLEFLIYFQGNSAPDKSGLPSDRFSAERTGGSVSTLTIQRTQQEDSAVYLCASSRTSGGFNEQFFGPGTRLTVL.

This clone is deemed medium-sized (0.01 to 0.1%). At one end the junction does not follow the germline gene, possibly because of a read error. The chain carries TRBV12-3 or TRBV12-4 and TRBJ1-4, with a tentative D call TRBD1 (6 bases). The length of the CDR3 is 12 residues. As DNA, the CDR3 is TGTGCCAGCAGTTTAAGGGAGGGGGATCTCGTTTTT. The encoded protein is CASSLREGDLVF.